Below, 22 T cell receptor beta chains from the same sample are listed, as sequenced in a study of cytomegalovirus exposure and HLA in healthy donors. Primers: 60 Vbeta forward and 13 Jbeta reverse. Some clones are missing from TCRdb's copy, which holds only in-frame ones; the method was immunoSEQ multiplex PCR. The sample includes nearly 110,000 clones, 65% to 90% of them seen just once. The sequencing input was PBMCs. The origin of the receptors is a man aged 50-60 years in good health and CMV-seronegative.

The V call is TRBV7-9, the J call TRBJ2-4, with a tentative D call TRBD1 (5 bases). The CDR3 consists of 15 residues. Trimming left V 7 bases short and J 0 bases short, with 13 bases between. The germline V gene has CDR1 SEHNR and CDR2 FQNEAQ (reference sequence). CDR3 bases: TGTGCCAGCACCTTCCAGGGTTTAGCCAAAAACATTCAGTACTTC. This gives the protein CASTFQGLAKNIQYF.

J is TRBJ1-4 and V is TRBV6-1; possible D gene TRBD1, 5 bases. V lost 1 base and J lost 8, with 17 bases in between. The CDR3 is made up of 16 amino acids. Germline V lookup: CDR1 MNHNS, CDR2 SASEGT. The CDR3 sequence: CASSEGGRGGYEKLFF. In DNA, the CDR3 is TGTGCCAGCAGTGAAGGGGGACGGGGAGGGTACGAAAAACTGTTTTTT.

The chain carries TRBV19 and TRBJ1-1, with D possibly matching TRBD1 (6 bases). From germline, CDR1 is LNHDA and CDR2 SQIVND (reference sequence). Trimming left V 9 bases short and J 0 bases short, with 17 bases between. The CDR3 covers 15 residues. The CDR3 DNA is TGTGCCAGCCAGGGGTATGCTATGTTGAACACTGAAGCTTTCTTT. This gives the protein CASQGYAMLNTEAFF.

This rearrangement joins TRBV6-4 to TRBJ2-1, with 7 bases lining up with TRBD1. The germline gives CDR1 MRHNA, CDR2 SNTAGT. After removal of 6 bases from V and 8 bases from J, the junction contained 16 bases not matched to a gene. This CDR3 is built from 16 residues. CDR3: CASSKGNRGFMDEQFF. CDR3 nucleotides: TGTGCCAGCAGCAAAGGGAACAGGGGATTTATGGATGAGCAGTTCTTC.

V is TRBV19 and J is TRBJ1-3; D gene ambiguous. CDR3 size: 14 residues. V lost 5 bases and J lost 0, with 8 bases in between. From germline, CDR1 is LNHDA and CDR2 SQIVND (reference sequence). The chain's CDR3 is CASSYGSSGNTIYF. CDR3 in DNA: TGTGCCAGTAGTTATGGGAGCTCTGGAAACACCATATATTTT. Full variable domain (missing parts from reference TRBV19 and TRBJ1-3): DGGITQSPKYLFRKEGQNVTLSCEQNLNHDAMYWYRQDPGQGLRLIYYSQIVNDFQKGDIAEGYSVSREKKESFPLTVTSAQKNPTAFYLCASSYGSSGNTIYFGEGSWLTVV.

CDR3 residues: CASSLAQGDGYTF. CDR3 nucleotide sequence: TGTGCCAGCAGCTTAGCGCAAGGGGATGGCTACACCTTC. This chain links TRBV7-2 with TRBJ1-2; D is perhaps TRBD1 (5 bases). The germline V and J ends were trimmed by 0 bases and 6 bases, with 8 bases remaining between them. Germline values: CDR1 SGHTA, CDR2 FQGNSA. CDR3 length equals 13 residues.

This rearrangement joins TRBV6-1 to TRBJ1-5, with D perhaps TRBD1 (5 bases). Trimming stripped 6 bases from V and 4 bases from J, with 13 bases between. The germline V gene encodes CDR1 MNHNS and CDR2 SASEGT. The CDR3 sequence is 14 residues long. In DNA, the CDR3 is TGTGCCAGCAGCGAGGGAGGGGAGAATCAGCCCCAGCATTTT. This codes for CASSEGGENQPQHF.

This clone appeared a few times. The chain recombines TRBV6-6 with TRBJ1-5; a weak D match, TRBD1 (5 bases). V dropped 7 bases and J dropped 5 bases, with 12 bases sitting between them. CDR3 length equals 13 residues. The germline V gene encodes CDR1 MNHNY and CDR2 SVGAGI (reference sequence). In DNA form, the CDR3 reads TGTGCCAGCACCGACGGGGGAGATCAGCCCCAGCATTTT. This codes for CASTDGGDQPQHF.

This chain uses TRBV6-6 with TRBJ2-2; D remains unclear. This CDR3 is built from 14 residues. V dropped 3 bases and J dropped 7 bases, with 12 bases sitting between them. Germline V gives CDR1 MNHNY, CDR2 SVGAGI (reference sequence). The CDR3 reads CASSYVWQIGELFF. CDR3 nucleotides: TGTGCCAGCAGTTATGTTTGGCAGATCGGGGAGCTGTTTTTT.

This chain links TRBV30 with TRBJ2-7; a possible D gene is TRBD2 (5 bases). Trimming left V 3 bases short and J 5 bases short, with 20 bases between. The CDR3 runs to 15 residues. Germline CDR1 GTSNPN, CDR2 SVGIG (reference sequence). CDR3 DNA sequence: TGTGCCTGGAGGTCTTACGGGGTGCGGGTCGACGAGCAGTACTTC. It codes for CAWRSYGVRVDEQYF.

The chain has TRBV5-6 and TRBJ2-1; 7 positions match TRBD1. The germline CDR1 and CDR2 sequences are SGHDT and YYEEEE. The CDR3 runs 16 residues. After removal of 1 base from V and 4 bases from J, the junction contained 8 bases not matched to a gene. CDR3 protein: CASSLSWRQGYNEQFF. The CDR3, as DNA: TGTGCCAGCAGCTTGAGTTGGCGACAGGGTTACAATGAGCAGTTCTTC.

J is TRBJ1-3 and V is TRBV25-1, with 7 bases aligning to TRBD1. There are 16 residues in the CDR3. After removal of 11 bases from V and 2 bases from J, the junction contained 15 bases not matched to a gene. Germline assignment: CDR1 MGHDK and CDR2 SYGVNS. CDR3: CARPYPSTGTGNTIYF. CDR3 DNA: TGTGCCCGCCCCTACCCCTCGACAGGGACTGGAAACACCATATATTTT.

Concerning this clone itself: Other DNA variants within this sample encode the same CDR3. The rearrangement uses TRBV7-9 and TRBJ1-1; D uncertain. This CDR3 has 15 residues. The germline V gene encodes CDR1 SEHNR and CDR2 FQNEAQ (reference sequence). The V gene lost 3 bases and the J gene lost 0 bases, with 11 bases spanning the gap. The CDR3 DNA reads as TGTGCCAGCAGCTTCGGGATCTTAATGAACACTGAAGCTTTCTTT. It yields the protein CASSFGILMNTEAFF.

This rearrangement joins TRBV6-1 to TRBJ1-1, with D perhaps matching TRBD1 (6 bases). Germline CDR1 MNHNS, CDR2 SASEGT. This CDR3 has 12 residues. V lost 8 bases to trimming and J lost 11 bases, with 18 bases between them. The CDR3 DNA is TGTGCCAGCCTATCCCCCAGGGGCCTGGCTTTCTTT. This sequence encodes CASLSPRGLAFF.

Concerning this clone: Other DNA variants within this sample encode the same CDR3. The chain couples TRBV5-1 to TRBJ1-1; 9 nucleotides agree with TRBD1. The CDR3 spans 15 residues. V shed 4 bases, J shed 1 base, and the junction held 5 bases outside the gene matches. From germline, CDR1 is SGHRS and CDR2 YFSETQ. This CDR3 is CASSPRTGANTEAFF. The CDR3 region has the DNA TGCGCCAGCAGCCCTCGGACAGGGGCGAACACTGAAGCTTTCTTT.

V and J are TRBV7-2 and TRBJ2-7, with 12 bases lining up with TRBD2. The CDR3 totals 17 residues. V was pared by 4 bases and J by 2 bases, with 9 bases of the junction left unmatched. Germline-derived CDR1 and CDR2 are SGHTA and FQGNSA. The chain's CDR3 is CASSSERLAGAPYEQYF. CDR3 DNA sequence: TGTGCCAGCAGCTCCGAGCGACTAGCGGGGGCTCCCTACGAGCAGTACTTC.

The V call is TRBV7-8, the J call TRBJ2-7; D not certain. V gave up 2 bases and J gave up 3 bases, with 8 bases separating them. There are 13 residues in the CDR3. CDR1 is SGHVS, CDR2 FQNEAQ, per germline. The CDR3 nucleotides are TGTGCCAGCAGCTTACGGCCGCACTACGAGCAGTACGTC. This encodes CASSLRPHYEQYV.

The J gene is TRBJ2-4, the V gene TRBV9; D possibly corresponds to TRBD1 (5 bases). Germline values: CDR1 SGDLS, CDR2 YYNGEE. V was clipped by 0 bases and J by 3 bases, with 13 bases between them. The CDR3 runs to 16 residues. CDR3 in DNA: TGTGCCAGCAGCGTAGTCAGGGTTTTGGTCAAAAACATTCAGTACTTC. Amino acids: CASSVVRVLVKNIQYF.

The chain employs TRBV11-1 and TRBJ2-3, with 8 bases that match TRBD1. CDR1 and CDR2 (germline): SGHAT, FQDESV (reference sequence). This CDR3 has 13 amino acids. The V segment lost 5 bases and the J segment 6 bases; nucleotides outside the gene matches: 4. Here the CDR3 reads CASSLGQADTQYF. CDR3 nucleotide sequence: TGTGCCAGCAGCCTGGGACAGGCTGATACGCAGTATTTT.

V usage is TRBV28 and J usage is TRBJ1-2, with D perhaps TRBD1 (5 bases). V was shortened by 4 bases and J by 2 bases, with 11 bases between the two germline ends. Germline V gene data show CDR1 as MDHEN and CDR2 as SYDVKM. There are 14 residues in the CDR3. The CDR3 DNA is TGTGCCAGCAGTTCCAGGGCCTCCAACTATGGCTACACCTTC. Its translation: CASSSRASNYGYTF.

This rearrangement joins TRBV7-9 to TRBJ1-3, with D possibly being TRBD1 (5 bases). The germline CDR1 and CDR2 sequences are SEHNR and FQNEAQ (reference sequence). Trimming cost V 5 bases and J 4 bases, with 15 bases left between them. CDR3 length: 15 residues. The CDR3 loop is CASSPPYRMGNTIYF. CDR3 DNA: TGTGCCAGCAGCCCGCCATACAGGATGGGAAACACCATATATTTT.

On this clone itself: Other DNA sequences in this specimen translate into the identical CDR3. The chain employs TRBV5-3 and TRBJ2-7, with D perhaps matching TRBD1 (5 bases). TRBV5-3 is assigned to the ORF class and has an uncertain function. The CDR3 length is 17 residues. The V and J ends lost 1 base and 5 bases respectively, with 22 bases between them. The CDR3 loop reads CARSLFQGIFTVHEQYV. As DNA, the CDR3 is TGTGCCAGAAGCTTGTTCCAGGGCATCTTTACGGTCCACGAGCAGTACGTC.